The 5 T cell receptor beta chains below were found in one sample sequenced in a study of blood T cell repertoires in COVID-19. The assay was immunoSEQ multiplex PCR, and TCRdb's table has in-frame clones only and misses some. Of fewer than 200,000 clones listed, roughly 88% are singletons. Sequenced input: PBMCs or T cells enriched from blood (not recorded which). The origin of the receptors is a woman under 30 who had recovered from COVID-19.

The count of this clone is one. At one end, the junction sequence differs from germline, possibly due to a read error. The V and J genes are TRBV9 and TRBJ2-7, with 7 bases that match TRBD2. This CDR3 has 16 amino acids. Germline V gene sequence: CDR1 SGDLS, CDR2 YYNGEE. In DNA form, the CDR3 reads TGTGCCCGCAGCATGGGGGGGGACCTACGAGCAGGGGAGCAGTACTTC. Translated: CARSMGGDLRAGEQYF. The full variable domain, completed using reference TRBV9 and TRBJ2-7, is DSGVTQTPKHLITATGQRVTLRCSPRSGDLSVYWYQQSLDQGLQFLIQYYNGEERAKGNILERFSAQQFPDLHSELNLSSLELGDSALYFCARSMGGDLRAGEQYFGPGTRLTVT.

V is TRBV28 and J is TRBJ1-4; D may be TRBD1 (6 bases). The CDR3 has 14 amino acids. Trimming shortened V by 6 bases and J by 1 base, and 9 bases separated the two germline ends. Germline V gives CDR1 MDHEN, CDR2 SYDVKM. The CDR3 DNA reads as TGTGCCAGCAGCCGGACAGTAACTAATGAAAAACTGTTTTTT. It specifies CASSRTVTNEKLFF.

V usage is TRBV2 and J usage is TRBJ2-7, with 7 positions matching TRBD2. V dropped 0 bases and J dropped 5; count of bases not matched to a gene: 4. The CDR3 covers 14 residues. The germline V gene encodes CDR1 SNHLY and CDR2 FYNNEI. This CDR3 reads CASSEAGGTNEQYF. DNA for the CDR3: TGTGCCAGCAGTGAAGCTGGGGGGACTAACGAGCAGTACTTC.

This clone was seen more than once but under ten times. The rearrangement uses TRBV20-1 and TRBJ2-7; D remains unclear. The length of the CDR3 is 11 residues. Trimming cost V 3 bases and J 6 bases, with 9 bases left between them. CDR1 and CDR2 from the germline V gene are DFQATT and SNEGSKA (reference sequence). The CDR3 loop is CSASSSGEQYF. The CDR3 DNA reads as TGCAGTGCTAGTTCCTCGGGCGAGCAGTACTTC.

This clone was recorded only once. The CDR3 sequence is CATMTLHSGANVLTF. Here the CDR3 DNA reads TGTGCCACCATGACACTCCACTCTGGGGCCAACGTCCTGACTTTC. The chain carries TRBV19 and TRBJ2-6; D is uncertain. Trimming cost V 10 bases and J 0 bases, with 13 bases left between them. Germline CDR1 reads LNHDA; CDR2 reads SQIVND (reference sequence). The CDR3 has 15 amino acids.